These 21 T cell receptor beta chains came from one sample sequenced in a study of cytomegalovirus exposure and HLA in healthy donors. Produced via immunoSEQ multiplex PCR; TCRdb's table is partial and in-frame only. The sample contains under 200,000 clones, approximately 86% of which appear only once. Source material: PBMCs. The source is a woman aged 18-29 years in good health and CMV-seronegative.

The rearrangement uses TRBV7-9 and TRBJ1-2; a possible D gene is TRBD1 (6 bases). Trimming left V 5 bases short and J 3 bases short, with 10 bases between. This CDR3 is 13 amino acids long. Germline lookup yields CDR1 SEHNR and CDR2 FQNEAQ (reference sequence). The CDR3 bases are TGTGCCAGCAGCCGGGCAGGGGACTATGGCTACACCTTC. Its protein is CASSRAGDYGYTF. Full variable domain (remainder filled in from reference TRBV7-9 and TRBJ1-2): DTGVSQNPRHKITKRGQNVTFRCDPISEHNRLYWYRQTLGQGPEFLTYFQNEAQLEKSRLLSDRFSAERPKGSFSTLEIQRTEQGDSAMYLCASSRAGDYGYTFGSGTRLTVV.

The chain carries TRBV19 and TRBJ1-5, with D unresolved. V lost 5 bases and J lost 9, with 14 bases in between. Germline values: CDR1 LNHDA, CDR2 SQIVND (reference sequence). The CDR3 loop spans 13 amino acids. The CDR3 DNA follows: TGTGCCAGTAGTCGCCAGGCTTCCTCGCCCCAGCATTTT. Translated: CASSRQASSPQHF.

CDR3 in DNA: TGTGCCAGCAGCCAACAGGGAGTCTACGCGGCCCAGCATTTT. Its protein is CASSQQGVYAAQHF. This rearrangement joins TRBV7-2 to TRBJ1-5; perhaps TRBD1 as D (6 bases). The V gene's germline CDR1 is SGHTA and CDR2 FQGNSA. Trimming removed 5 bases from V and 11 bases from J, with 19 bases in between. The CDR3 contains 14 residues.

The V call is TRBV13, the J call TRBJ1-1; D is undetermined. With 6 bases removed from V and 1 base from J, the gap between germline ends came to 12 bases. This CDR3 has 14 residues. Germline CDR1 is PRHDT and CDR2 is FYEKMQ (reference sequence). The CDR3 sequence: CASSEAYGNTEAFF. CDR3 sequence (DNA): TGTGCCAGCAGTGAAGCCTACGGGAACACTGAAGCTTTCTTT. Using reference TRBV13 and TRBJ1-1 for the parts outside the CDR3, the full variable domain is AAGVIQSPRHLIKEKRETATLKCYPIPRHDTVYWYQQGPGQDPQFLISFYEKMQSDKGSIPDRFSAQQFSDYHSELNMSSLELGDSALYFCASSEAYGNTEAFFGQGTRLTVV.

This clone was seen more than once but under ten times. The CDR3, as DNA: TGTGCCAGCAGTTCTACGACAGAGAACACTGAAGCTTTCTTT. Amino acid sequence: CASSSTTENTEAFF. V gene TRBV2 combines with J gene TRBJ1-1; weak D call: TRBD1 (5 bases). CDR3 length: 14 amino acids. Germline CDR1 and CDR2: SNHLY and FYNNEI. Trimming removed 5 bases from V and 1 base from J, with 11 bases in between.

V gene TRBV5-1 combines with J gene TRBJ2-7; D uncertain. The CDR3 covers 12 residues. The V end was cut by 0 bases, the J end by 7 bases, with 8 bases between. Germline CDR1 reads SGHRS; CDR2 reads YFSETQ. The DNA of the CDR3 is TGCGCCAGCAGCTTGGACTCGTGTGAGCAGTACTTC. This gives the protein CASSLDSCEQYF.

This rearrangement joins TRBV5-1 to TRBJ2-3; no definite D call. From germline, CDR1 is SGHRS and CDR2 YFSETQ. The CDR3 consists of 15 residues. V was cut by 3 bases and J by 2 bases, with 13 bases left in between. In DNA, the CDR3 is TGCGCCAGCAGCTGGCAACGAGAGGACACAGATACGCAGTATTTT. Translation: CASSWQREDTDTQYF.

The rearrangement links TRBV4-3 to TRBJ1-1, with D unclear. The CDR3 is made up of 15 amino acids. V lost 4 bases and J lost 6, with 18 bases in between. Germline CDR1 LGHNA, CDR2 YSLEER. The CDR3 reads CASSRLLTVEPEAFF. In DNA form, the CDR3 reads TGCGCCAGCAGCCGACTCCTGACGGTGGAACCTGAAGCTTTCTTT.

This chain uses TRBV7-2 with TRBJ2-7, with 7 bases matching TRBD2. V lost 1 base to trimming and J lost 5 bases; unmatched junction nucleotides: 2. Germline lookup yields CDR1 SGHTA and CDR2 FQGNSA. The CDR3 runs to 13 residues. In DNA, the CDR3 is TGTGCCAGCAGCTTAGATCGGGGGGACGAGCAGTACTTC. This gives the protein CASSLDRGDEQYF.

The chain carries TRBV4-1 and TRBJ1-1; TRBD1 agrees at 7 bases. Germline V gene sequence: CDR1 MGHRA, CDR2 YSYEKL. This CDR3 has 16 residues. The J segment lost 1 base and the V segment lost 0 bases, leaving 5 bases of the junction unmatched. CDR3 coding DNA: TGCGCCAGCAGCCAAGATAGGGGACAGAAGAACACTGAAGCTTTCTTT. It translates to CASSQDRGQKNTEAFF.

This clone was seen only once. The rearrangement joins TRBV2 to TRBJ2-7, with TRBD1 matching over 7 bases. Germline CDR1 SNHLY, CDR2 FYNNEI. V was pared by 4 bases and J by 6 bases, with 3 bases of the junction left unmatched. The CDR3 has 12 amino acids. DNA for the CDR3: TGTGCCAGCAGTGTAGACAGGGCCGAGCAGTACTTC. This sequence encodes CASSVDRAEQYF.

CDR3 protein: CSGARGNTEAFF. The CDR3 DNA follows: TGCAGCGGGGCCCGGGGGAACACTGAAGCTTTCTTT. V usage is TRBV29-1 and J usage is TRBJ1-1; D uncertain. Germline CDR1 and CDR2: SQVTM and ANQGSEA. This CDR3 is 12 amino acids long. V shed 7 bases and J shed 1 base, with 10 bases lying between them.

V is TRBV6-5 and J is TRBJ1-1; D gene uncertain. The germline CDR1 and CDR2 sequences are MNHEY and SVGAGI. There are 15 residues in the CDR3. The V end was cut by 0 bases, the J end by 1 base, with 9 bases between. The CDR3 region is CASSYSSSGNTEAFF. The CDR3 coding sequence is TGTGCCAGCAGTTACTCGTCTAGCGGGAACACTGAAGCTTTCTTT.

The chain uses TRBV19 and TRBJ2-7, with D perhaps matching TRBD1 (6 bases). Trimming pared 3 bases from V and 2 bases from J, leaving 20 bases between. Germline V gene lookup returns CDR1 LNHDA and CDR2 SQIVND (reference sequence). This CDR3 is built from 17 residues. In DNA form, the CDR3 reads TGTGCCAGTAGTATTGGGGCGGAATTGACAGGAACCTACGAGCAGTACTTC. This encodes CASSIGAELTGTYEQYF.

The table lists this clone with a count of one. This chain uses TRBV2 with TRBJ1-4; possibly TRBD1 for D (6 bases). The CDR3 has 13 amino acids. Trimming removed 2 bases from V and 7 bases from J, with 8 bases in between. The V gene's germline CDR1 is SNHLY and CDR2 FYNNEI. The CDR3 region has the DNA TGTGCCAGCAGTGAATGGGGGCCTGAAAAACTGTTTTTT. Its translation: CASSEWGPEKLFF.

This clone was counted between two and nine times. This same CDR3 is encoded by further DNA sequences in the sample. J is TRBJ2-7 and V is TRBV4-2, with TRBD2 matching over 14 bases. CDR3 length: 16 amino acids. J lost 3 bases, V lost 0 bases, and 1 base had no gene match. Germline-derived CDR1 and CDR2 are LGHNA and YNFKEQ. This CDR3 reads CASSQDGTSGSYEQYF. The CDR3 DNA sequence: TGTGCCAGCAGCCAAGATGGGACTAGCGGGAGCTACGAGCAGTACTTC.

The chain combines TRBV29-1 with TRBJ1-5; unclear D gene. Germline V gives CDR1 SQVTM, CDR2 ANQGSEA. The V and J ends lost 2 bases and 4 bases respectively, with 9 bases between them. The length of the CDR3 is 13 residues. In nucleotides, the CDR3 is TGCAGCGTTGAAACTAACGGGAATCAGCCCCAGCATTTT. Translation: CSVETNGNQPQHF. The whole variable domain, filled in from reference TRBV29-1 and TRBJ1-5, reads SAVISQKPSRDICQRGTSLTIQCQVDSQVTMMFWYRQQPGQSLTLIATANQGSEATYESGFVIDKFPISRPNLTFSTLTVSNMSPEDSSIYLCSVETNGNQPQHFGDGTRLSIL.

The V call is TRBV29-1, the J call TRBJ1-1; weak D call: TRBD1 (6 bases). Trimming took 5 bases from V and 0 from J, leaving 10 bases between them. CDR3 length: 13 amino acids. Germline lookup yields CDR1 SQVTM and CDR2 ANQGSEA. The CDR3 here is CSVWTAMNTEAFF. DNA for the CDR3: TGCAGCGTTTGGACAGCCATGAACACTGAAGCTTTCTTT.

This clone showed up just once. This chain connects TRBV5-4 to TRBJ2-1; D not certain. The CDR3 spans 17 residues. The ends were cut back, 4 bases at V and 0 bases at J, with 17 bases in the middle. CDR1 and CDR2 from the germline V gene are SGHNT and YYREEE (reference sequence). The CDR3 loop reads CASSPLSAQSSYNEQFF. CDR3 bases: TGTGCCAGCAGCCCCCTCAGCGCCCAAAGCTCCTACAATGAGCAGTTCTTC.

This sequence joins TRBV7-9 and TRBJ1-6, with a weak D call TRBD1 (5 bases). With 3 bases removed from V and 9 bases from J, the gap between germline ends came to 12 bases. CDR1 is SEHNR and CDR2 is FQNEAQ in the germline V gene (reference sequence). The CDR3 has 14 amino acids. The CDR3 DNA sequence: TGTGCCAGCAGCTTGGATGAACAGGTTTCACCCCTCCACTTT. Its protein is CASSLDEQVSPLHF.

The chain recombines TRBV2 with TRBJ1-4, with D hard to call. Deletions cut 10 bases from V and 5 bases from J, with 14 bases between. Per germline, CDR1 SNHLY and CDR2 FYNNEI. The CDR3 totals 13 residues. The CDR3 loop is CATVPGGNEKLFF. In DNA, the CDR3 is TGTGCCACCGTCCCGGGAGGAAATGAAAAACTGTTTTTT.